The 3 T cell receptor beta chains in this list originate from one sample, sequenced in a study of identical twins. Each CDR3 protein gets one entry after TCRdb re-called the 5' RACE reads with MiXCR. The table lists 300,000 to 350,000 distinct CDR3 sequences, 10% to 15% of them singletons. These data also featured in a second study, about yellow fever vaccine responses in identical twins.

The sample taken for sequencing was CD8+ T cells sorted from blood. The origin of the receptors is a woman between 18 and 30 years old in good health.

The rearrangement joins TRBV12-3 or TRBV12-4 to TRBJ2-1; D is perhaps TRBD2 (5 bases). The V and J ends lost 7 bases and 5 bases respectively, with 15 bases between them. The CDR3 has 14 residues. The CDR3 region has the DNA TGTGCCAGCACCGACGGGGAGTTGGACAATGAGCAGTTCTTC. Translated, it gives CASTDGELDNEQFF.

The chain couples TRBV7-8 to TRBJ1-1; no clear D. From germline, CDR1 is SGHVS and CDR2 FQNEAQ. The CDR3 sequence is 14 residues long. V was pared by 0 bases and J by 1 base, with 6 bases between. CDR3: CASSLAPGNTEAFF. Written as DNA, the CDR3 is TGTGCCAGCAGCTTAGCGCCCGGGAACACTGAAGCTTTCTTT. Filled out from reference TRBV7-8 and TRBJ1-1, the complete variable domain reads GAGVSQSPRYKVAKRGQDVALRCDPISGHVSLFWYQQALGQGPEFLTYFQNEAQLDKSGLPSDRFFAERPEGSVSTLKIQRTQQEDSAVYLCASSLAPGNTEAFFGQGTRLTVV.

This clonotype was picked up a small number of times. The chain carries TRBV28 and TRBJ2-5; 8 bases are shared with TRBD2. This CDR3 has 16 amino acids. Germline V lookup: CDR1 MDHEN, CDR2 SYDVKM. With V trimmed by 7 bases and J by 2 bases, 12 bases remained unmatched. As DNA, the CDR3 is TGTGCCAGCACCCGGTTGCTTCTAGCGGGTCAAGAGACCCAGTACTTC. Translation: CASTRLLLAGQETQYF.